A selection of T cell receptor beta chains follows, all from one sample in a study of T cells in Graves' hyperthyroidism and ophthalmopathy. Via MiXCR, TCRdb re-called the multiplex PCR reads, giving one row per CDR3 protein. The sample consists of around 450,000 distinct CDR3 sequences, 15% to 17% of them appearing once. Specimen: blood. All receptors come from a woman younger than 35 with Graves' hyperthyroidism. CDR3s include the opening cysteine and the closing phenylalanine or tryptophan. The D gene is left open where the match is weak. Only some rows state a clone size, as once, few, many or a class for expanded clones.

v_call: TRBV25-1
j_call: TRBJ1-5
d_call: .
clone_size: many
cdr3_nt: TGTGCCAGCAGGGCGGGTTTGGGCAATCAGCCCCAGCATTTT
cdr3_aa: CASRAGLGNQPQHF

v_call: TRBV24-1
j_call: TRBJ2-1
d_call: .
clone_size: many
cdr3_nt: TGTGCCACCAGTGACGGGCTTAGCTACAATGAGCAGTTCTTC
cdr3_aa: CATSDGLSYNEQFF

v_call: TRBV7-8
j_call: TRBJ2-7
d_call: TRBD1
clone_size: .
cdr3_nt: TGTGCCAGCAGCCCTGGGACAGCCTTCTCCTACGAGCAGTACTTC
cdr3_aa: CASSPGTAFSYEQYF

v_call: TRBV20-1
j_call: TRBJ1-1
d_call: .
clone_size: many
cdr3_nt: TGCAGTGCTAGAGAGGCGGCAGCCATGAACACTGAAGCTTTCTTT
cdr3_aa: CSAREAAAMNTEAFF

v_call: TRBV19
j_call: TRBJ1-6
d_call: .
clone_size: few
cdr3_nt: TGTGCCAGTAGTGCTGCGGGGAGCTATAATTCACCCCTCCACTTT
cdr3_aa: CASSAAGSYNSPLHF

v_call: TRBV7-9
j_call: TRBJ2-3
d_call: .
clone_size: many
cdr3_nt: TGTGCCAGCAGCATGGGTGAGGTCCCAACCCCACGCACAGATACGCAGTATTTT
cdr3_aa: CASSMGEVPTPRTDTQYF

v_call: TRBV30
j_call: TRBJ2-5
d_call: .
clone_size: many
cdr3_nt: TGTGCCTGGAGCGTCAATAGGGGAGGTAATCTGTACTTC
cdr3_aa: CAWSVNRGGNLYF

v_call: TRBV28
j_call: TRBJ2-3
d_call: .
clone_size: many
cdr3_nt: TGTGCCAGCAGTGAGGCGGCCACGGCCCGGGGAGATACGCAGTATTTT
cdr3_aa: CASSEAATARGDTQYF

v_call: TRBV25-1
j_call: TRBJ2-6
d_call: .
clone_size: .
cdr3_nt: TGTGCCAGCAGTGATGCGGGATCTGGGGCCAACGTCCTGACTTTC
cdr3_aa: CASSDAGSGANVLTF

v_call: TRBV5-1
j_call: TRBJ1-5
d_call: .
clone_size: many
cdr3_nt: TGCGCCAGCAGCTTAAGGGGCAATCAGCCCCAGCATTTT
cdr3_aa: CASSLRGNQPQHF

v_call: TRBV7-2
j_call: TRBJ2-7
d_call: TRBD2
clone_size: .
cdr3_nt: TGTGCCAGCATTAAAAGTCCGACTAGCGGGAGGTTAAGCTCCTACAATGAGCAGTACTTC
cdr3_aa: CASIKSPTSGRLSSYNEQYF

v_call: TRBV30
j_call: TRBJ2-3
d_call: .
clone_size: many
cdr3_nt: TGTGCCTGGAGTGGTCGGGGTTTCACAGATACGCAGTATTTT
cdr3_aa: CAWSGRGFTDTQYF

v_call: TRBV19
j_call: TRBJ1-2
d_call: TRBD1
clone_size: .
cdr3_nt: TGTGCCAGTAGTCAAGACGGGACAGGGGGCTATGGCTACACCTTC
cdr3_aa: CASSQDGTGGYGYTF

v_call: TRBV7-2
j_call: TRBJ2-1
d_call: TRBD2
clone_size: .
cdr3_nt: TGTGCCAGCAGCTTAGGAGCGGGAGGGCCACACAATGAGCAGTTCTTC
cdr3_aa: CASSLGAGGPHNEQFF

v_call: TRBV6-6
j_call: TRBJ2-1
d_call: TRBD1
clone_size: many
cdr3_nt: TGTGCCAGCAGTTACGGAGAACAGGGGGATGATGAGCAGTTCTTC
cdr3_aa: CASSYGEQGDDEQFF

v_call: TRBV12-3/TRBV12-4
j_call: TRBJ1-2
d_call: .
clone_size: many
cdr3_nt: TGTGCCAGCAGGGACTGGACCGGAAGCGGCTACACCTTC
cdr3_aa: CASRDWTGSGYTF

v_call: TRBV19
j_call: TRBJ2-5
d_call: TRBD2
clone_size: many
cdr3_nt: TGTGCCAGTAGAGGGACTAGCGGAGAGACCCAGTACTTC
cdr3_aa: CASRGTSGETQYF

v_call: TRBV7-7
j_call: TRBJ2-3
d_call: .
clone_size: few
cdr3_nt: TGTGCTAGCAGCTTGAAGGAGACAGATACGCAGTATTTT
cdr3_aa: CASSLKETDTQYF

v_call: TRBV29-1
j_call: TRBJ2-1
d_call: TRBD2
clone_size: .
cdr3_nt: TGCAGCGTTGAAGATGGGGGACTAGTCATCTTC
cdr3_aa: CSVEDGGLVIF

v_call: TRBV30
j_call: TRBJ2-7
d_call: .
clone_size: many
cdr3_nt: TGTGCCTGGAGTAGCCGCTACGAGCAGTACTTC
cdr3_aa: CAWSSRYEQYF

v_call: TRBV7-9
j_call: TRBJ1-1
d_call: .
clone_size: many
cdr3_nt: TGTGCCAGCAGCTTAGCGGGTACGCGGGAAGCTTTCTTT
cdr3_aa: CASSLAGTREAFF

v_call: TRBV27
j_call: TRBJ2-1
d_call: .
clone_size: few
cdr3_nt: TGTGCCAGCAGTGGGGCTAGCGTGATGTTCTTC
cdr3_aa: CASSGASVMFF

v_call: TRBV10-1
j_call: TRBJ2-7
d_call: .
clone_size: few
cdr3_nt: TGCGCCACTCAACGGGGGGCGTCCTACGAGCAGTACTTC
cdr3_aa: CATQRGASYEQYF

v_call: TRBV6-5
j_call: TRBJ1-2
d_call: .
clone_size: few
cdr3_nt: TGTGCCAGCAGTTACTCCCGGGGGGGCGGAGGGATCTATGGCTACACCTTC
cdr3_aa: CASSYSRGGGGIYGYTF

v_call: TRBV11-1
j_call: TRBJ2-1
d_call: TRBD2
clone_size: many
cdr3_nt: TGTGCCAGCAGCTCCGAGCGACTAGCGGGGGTGTATGAGCAGTTCTTC
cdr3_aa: CASSSERLAGVYEQFF

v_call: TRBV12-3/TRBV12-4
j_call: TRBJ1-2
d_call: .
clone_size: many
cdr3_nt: TGTGCCAGCAGTTTAAGCCCTCGGGCCTATGGCTACACCTTC
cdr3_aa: CASSLSPRAYGYTF

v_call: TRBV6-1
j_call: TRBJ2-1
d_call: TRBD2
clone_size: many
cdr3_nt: TGTGCCAGCAGCTCGGGACTAGCGGTTAGCTCCTACAATGAGCAGTTCTTC
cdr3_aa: CASSSGLAVSSYNEQFF

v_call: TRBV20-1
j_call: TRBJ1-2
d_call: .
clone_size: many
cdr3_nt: TGCAGTGCTAGAGATCGGGTAGGGAGGTTCGATGGCTACACCTTC
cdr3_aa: CSARDRVGRFDGYTF

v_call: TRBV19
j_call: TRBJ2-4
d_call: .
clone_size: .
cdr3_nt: TGTGCCAGTAGTATCGGGGGCCTTCCTCTCCGGTTCATGGATGGGGCCAAAAACATTCAGTACTTC
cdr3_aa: CASSIGGLPLRFMDGAKNIQYF

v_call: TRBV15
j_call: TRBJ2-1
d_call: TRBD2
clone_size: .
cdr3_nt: TGTGCCACCAGCAGAGGACTAGCGGCGAACAATGAGCAGTTCTTC
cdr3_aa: CATSRGLAANNEQFF

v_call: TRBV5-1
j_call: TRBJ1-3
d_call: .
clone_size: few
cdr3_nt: TGCGCCAGCAGCTTGGTGGGGTCAGCTCTCTCTGGAAGCACCATATATTTT
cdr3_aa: CASSLVGSALSGSTIYF

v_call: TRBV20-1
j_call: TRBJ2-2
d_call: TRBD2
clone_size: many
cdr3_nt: TGCAGTGCTAGAGATCGAGGTCTAGCGGGGGGCCGGGGCACCGGGGAGCTGTTTTTT
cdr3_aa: CSARDRGLAGGRGTGELFF

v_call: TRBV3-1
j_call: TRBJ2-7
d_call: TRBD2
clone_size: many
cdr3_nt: TGTGCCAGCAGCCAAAGTCTAGCGGGAGACCGAAGATCCTCCTACGAGCAGTACTTC
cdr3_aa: CASSQSLAGDRRSSYEQYF

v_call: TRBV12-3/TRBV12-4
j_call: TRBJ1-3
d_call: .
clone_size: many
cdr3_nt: TGTGCCAGCAGTTTAACCCAGGCGGGCTCTGGAAACACCATATATTTT
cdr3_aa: CASSLTQAGSGNTIYF

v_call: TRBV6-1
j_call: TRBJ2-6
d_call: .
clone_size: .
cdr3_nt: TGTGCCAGCTTATCTGGGGCCAACGTCCTGACTTTC
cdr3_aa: CASLSGANVLTF

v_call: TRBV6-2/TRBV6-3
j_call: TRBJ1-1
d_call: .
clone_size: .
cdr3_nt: TGTGCCAGCAGTTTGAGTCAGCTTAACACTGAAGCTTTCTTT
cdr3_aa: CASSLSQLNTEAFF

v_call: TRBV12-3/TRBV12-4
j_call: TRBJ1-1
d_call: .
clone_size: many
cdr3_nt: TGTGCCAGCAGTTTAAAGAACGGGATGAACACTGAAGCTTTCTTT
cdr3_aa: CASSLKNGMNTEAFF

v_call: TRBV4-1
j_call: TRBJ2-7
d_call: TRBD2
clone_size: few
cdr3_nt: TGCGCCAGCAGCCAAGTGGGACTAGCGGACCACGAGCAGTACTTC
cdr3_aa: CASSQVGLADHEQYF

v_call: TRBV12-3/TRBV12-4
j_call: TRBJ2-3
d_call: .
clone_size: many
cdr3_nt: TGTGCCAGCAGACCGGGACATAGCACAGATACGCAGTATTTT
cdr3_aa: CASRPGHSTDTQYF

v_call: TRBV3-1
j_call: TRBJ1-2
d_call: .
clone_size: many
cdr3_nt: TGTGCCAGCAGCCAAGATCGGGCAGGGGTCTATGGCTACACCTTC
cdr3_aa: CASSQDRAGVYGYTF

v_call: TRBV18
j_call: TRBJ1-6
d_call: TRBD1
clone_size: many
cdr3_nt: TGTGCCAGCTCACCAACCGGGACAGGGGATTCACCCCTCCACTTT
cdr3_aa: CASSPTGTGDSPLHF

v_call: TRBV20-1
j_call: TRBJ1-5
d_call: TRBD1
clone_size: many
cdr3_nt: TGCAGTGCTTCCACCGGGACAGGGGGCAATCAGCCCCAGCATTTT
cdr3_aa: CSASTGTGGNQPQHF

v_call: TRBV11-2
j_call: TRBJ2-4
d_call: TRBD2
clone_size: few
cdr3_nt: TGTGCCAGCAGCGCGACTAGCGGGGGAAACATTCAGTACTTC
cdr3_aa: CASSATSGGNIQYF

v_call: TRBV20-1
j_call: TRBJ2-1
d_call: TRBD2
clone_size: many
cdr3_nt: TGCAGTGCTACGACGGGACTAGCAAATGAGCAGTTCTTC
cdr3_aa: CSATTGLANEQFF

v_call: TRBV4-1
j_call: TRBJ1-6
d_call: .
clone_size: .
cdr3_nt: TGCGTCAGCAGCTACGAGAATTCACCCCTCCACTTT
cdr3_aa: CVSSYENSPLHF